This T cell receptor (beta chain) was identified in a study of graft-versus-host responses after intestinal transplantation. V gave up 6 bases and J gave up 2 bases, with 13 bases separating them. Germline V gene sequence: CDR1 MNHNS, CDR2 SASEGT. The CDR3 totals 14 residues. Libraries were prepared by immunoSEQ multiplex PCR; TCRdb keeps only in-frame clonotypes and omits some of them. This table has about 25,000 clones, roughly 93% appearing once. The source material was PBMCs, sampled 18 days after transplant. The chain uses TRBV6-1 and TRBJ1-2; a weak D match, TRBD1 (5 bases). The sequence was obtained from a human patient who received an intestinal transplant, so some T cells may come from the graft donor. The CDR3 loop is CASSPGAGNYGYTF. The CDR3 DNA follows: TGTGCCAGCAGCCCCGGGGCAGGGAACTATGGCTACACCTTC.